This paragraph reports one TCR beta chain. The data originate from a study of blood T cell repertoires in COVID-19. Study background: Sample material is recorded as cDNA or gDNA derived from T cells, B-cell-depleted T cells, or PBMCs.

Per the original data handling: By means of reference gene primer amplification, nucleated cell counts were estimated. Clones were read by immunoSEQ multiplex PCR, and TCRdb kept only the in-frame ones, dropping some. V, J and clone size are taken as reported in that table, and D and trimming were inferred from the DNA itself. The data show about 210,000 clones, approximately 80% seen once. Followed over time, Seattle patients had been enrolled while infection was active. The CDR3 runs 16 residues. From germline, CDR1 is SQVTM and CDR2 ANQGSEA. V was clipped by 4 bases and J by 5 bases; unmatched bases: 10.

Sequencing was done on a sample of peripheral blood. The receptor was isolated from a man aged 60-69 years with COVID-19, enrolled during active disease. The chain couples TRBV29-1 to TRBJ2-5, with TRBD2 matching 13 bases. This chain's CDR3 is CSVGMTSGGREETQYF. CDR3 in DNA: TGCAGCGTTGGCATGACTAGCGGGGGGAGGGAGGAGACCCAGTACTTC.